This TCR beta chain was retrieved from a study of CD8 T cells in ankylosing spondylitis. Overall study results and limits: Enrichment of disease-linked clones was reportedly significant in matched ankylosing spondylitis synovial fluid. A motif in TCR beta, a set of 8 or 9 highly homologous variants, appeared characteristic of ankylosing spondylitis blood.

This clonotype was detected a few times. The antigen is not known. Each CDR3 protein is one row after TCRdb ran MiXCR on the 5' RACE reads. The sample holds 150,000 to 200,000 distinct CDR3 sequences, over 10% seen once. Germline CDR1 and CDR2: MNHNY and SVGAGI (reference sequence). V was shortened by 5 bases and J by 5 bases, with 10 bases between the two germline ends. The CDR3 sequence is 12 residues long. This TCR was sampled from a female donor with ankylosing spondylitis or in good health (not recorded which). The chain couples TRBV6-6 to TRBJ2-7; D may be TRBD1 or TRBD2 (6 bases each). Sequencing input: blood, either unsorted or a sorted T cell fraction (not recorded which). The CDR3 DNA sequence: TGTGCCAGCAGTACTAGGGGGGACGAGCAGTACTTC. This gives the protein CASSTRGDEQYF.